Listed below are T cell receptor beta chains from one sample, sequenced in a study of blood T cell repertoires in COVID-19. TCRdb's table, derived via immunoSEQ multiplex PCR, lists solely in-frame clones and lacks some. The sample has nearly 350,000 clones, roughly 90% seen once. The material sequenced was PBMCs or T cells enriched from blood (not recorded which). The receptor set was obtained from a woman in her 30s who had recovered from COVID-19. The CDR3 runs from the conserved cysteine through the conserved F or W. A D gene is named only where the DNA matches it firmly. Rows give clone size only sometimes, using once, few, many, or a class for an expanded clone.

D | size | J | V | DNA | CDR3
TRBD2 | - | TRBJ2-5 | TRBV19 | TGTGCCAGTAGTATAGTTTCACAGCGGGGGGGACAAGAGACCCAGTACTTC | CASSIVSQRGGQETQYF
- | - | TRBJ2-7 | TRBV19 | TGTGCCAGTAGTAGACAGCTATCCTACGAGCAGTACTTC | CASSRQLSYEQYF
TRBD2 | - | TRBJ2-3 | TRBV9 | TGTGCCAGCAGCGTACTAGGCCTAGCGGGAACCACAGATACGCAGTATTTT | CASSVLGLAGTTDTQYF
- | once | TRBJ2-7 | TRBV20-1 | TGCAGTGCTAGGACAACCTACGAGCAGTACTTC | CSARTTYEQYF
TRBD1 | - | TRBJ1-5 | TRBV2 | TGTGCCAGCAGGGGTGACAGGGGGCTTAATCAGCCCCAGCATTTT | CASRGDRGLNQPQHF
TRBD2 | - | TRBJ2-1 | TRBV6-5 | TGTGCCAGCAGTCCGCGCCCGCGGGGGGTGAGTGAGCAGTTCTTC | CASSPRPRGVSEQFF
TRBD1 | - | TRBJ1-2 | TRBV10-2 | TGCGCCAGCAGTGAGTCGGGGACAGGGGCGTTTTACACCTTC | CASSESGTGAFYTF
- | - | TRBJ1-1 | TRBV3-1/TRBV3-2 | TGTGCCAGCAGCCAAGATCCTGTTCTCACTGAAGCTTTCTTT | CASSQDPVLTEAFF
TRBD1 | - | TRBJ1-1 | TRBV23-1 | TGCGCCAGCTCCCAAAGGGGGCACACTGAAGCTTTCTTT | CASSQRGHTEAFF
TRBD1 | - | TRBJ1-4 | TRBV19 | TGTGCCAGTAGCCTACAAACGGGGACAGGTTGGTCAAAACTGTTTTTT | CASSLQTGTGWSKLFF
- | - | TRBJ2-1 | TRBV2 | TGTGCCAGCAGGGCCCTGGGGGCGGCCCCAGGGAATGAGCAGTTCTTC | CASRALGAAPGNEQFF